This paragraph covers one TCR beta chain sequence. What it binds is not known. With 5 bases removed from V and 5 bases from J, the gap between germline ends came to 15 bases. This CDR3 has 14 residues. This sample is drawn from a study of CD8 T cells in ankylosing spondylitis. By quantitative 5'-RACE with molecular barcodes, the TCR beta libraries were made. TCRdb ran MiXCR on the 5' RACE reads and lists one entry per CDR3 protein. Of fewer than 750,000 distinct CDR3 sequences listed, roughly 19% were seen once; the top ten hold around 19%. Study conclusions and caveats: Past studies reported some motif variants in reactive arthritis synovial fluid and blood. Roughly eight highly homologous variants made up a TCR beta motif, and this motif appeared characteristic of ankylosing spondylitis blood.

The chain is built from TRBV12-3 or TRBV12-4 and TRBJ2-5; possible D gene TRBD1, 5 bases. The sample consisted of blood, either unsorted or a sorted T cell fraction (not recorded which). This TCR came from a male donor with ankylosing spondylitis. DNA for the CDR3: TGTGCCAGCAGTCTGGTCGACTGGGGCGAGACCCAGTACTTC. It is translated as CASSLVDWGETQYF.